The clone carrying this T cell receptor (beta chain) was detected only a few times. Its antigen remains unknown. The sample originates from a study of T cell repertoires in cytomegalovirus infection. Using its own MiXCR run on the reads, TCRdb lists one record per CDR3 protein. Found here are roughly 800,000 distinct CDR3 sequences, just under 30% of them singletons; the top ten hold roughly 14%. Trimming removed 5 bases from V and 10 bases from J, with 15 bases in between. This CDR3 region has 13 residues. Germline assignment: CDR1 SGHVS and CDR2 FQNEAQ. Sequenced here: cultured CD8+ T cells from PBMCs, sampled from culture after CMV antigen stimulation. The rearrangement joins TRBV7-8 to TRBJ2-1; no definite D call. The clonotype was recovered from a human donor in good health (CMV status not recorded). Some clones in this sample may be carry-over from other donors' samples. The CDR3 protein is CASSPPQRTEQFF. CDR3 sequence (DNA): TGTGCCAGCAGCCCCCCACAGAGAACAGAGCAGTTCTTC.